These T cell receptor beta chains were read from a single sample in a study of CD8+CD57+ T cells in acquired aplastic anemia. MiXCR, run by TCRdb on the reads, gives a single entry per CDR3 protein. In the table there are approximately 260,000 distinct CDR3 sequences, approximately 82% of which are singletons. The sequenced material came from sorted CD4+, CD8+, or CD8+CD57+ T cells (not recorded which) from PBMCs. The receptors shown here come from a human donor with aplastic anemia. The CDR3 runs from the conserved cysteine through the conserved F or W.

j_call,v_call,cdr3_aa
TRBJ2-1,TRBV14,CASSQGVSRGDEQFF
TRBJ1-2,TRBV7-2,CASSFWFEGQGDGDTF
TRBJ1-1,TRBV29-1,CSGKTSNTEAFF
TRBJ2-1,TRBV7-3,CASRDGGIDEQLF
TRBJ2-7,TRBV15,CATSRNRQGHARYEQYF
TRBJ2-3,TRBV7-8,CASSFEAGATYKEF
TRBJ2-6,TRBV7-9,CASSRGSTGGNVLTF
TRBJ2-7,TRBV29-1,CSVDGGGNPYEQYF
TRBJ2-3,TRBV7-3,CASSFERGGGRDEF
TRBJ1-2,TRBV9,CASSEDNSTSKTF
TRBJ2-1,TRBV7-9,CASSFKRNGGNDQFF
TRBJ2-1,TRBV11-3,CASSAGAGDGQDEQFF
TRBJ1-2,TRBV7-3,CASSLSGGGQDEATF
TRBJ2-7,TRBV20-1,CSAMTGGSLGGYEQYF
TRBJ1-2,TRBV19,CASSMVDSPYGYTF
TRBJ1-6,TRBV7-9,CAYEVAAYQETPHHF
TRBJ2-3,TRBV9,CASGYGGNDTQYF
TRBJ1-4,TRBV11-2,CASSFGQGYEKLFF
TRBJ2-5,TRBV11-2,CASSLTGTAKETQYF
TRBJ2-7,TRBV15,CATSCRATTYYQYYF
TRBJ2-3,TRBV7-6,CASSLAPSRNSNQQYF
TRBJ2-7,TRBV2,CASSLGGGASTEPYF
TRBJ2-7,TRBV19,CASSTPKGTTYEQYF
TRBJ2-3,TRBV11-1,CASSIPPPAGETDTQYF
TRBJ2-1,TRBV7-7,CASSPGLAGGNEQFF
TRBJ2-1,TRBV25-1,CASSDWDRDGETQFF
TRBJ2-1,TRBV10-3,CAISVGSRDDEQFF
TRBJ2-3,TRBV9,CANSLAGGPNTQYF
TRBJ2-3,TRBV6-2/TRBV6-3,CASSGLADTDTQYF
TRBJ2-3,TRBV15,CASSKVSITETQYF
TRBJ2-7,TRBV7-2,CASSKGTGVYEQYF
TRBJ1-2,TRBV5-1,CASSDRSMSFDYGYTF
TRBJ2-6,TRBV7-2,CASSLSGSYGDNVLTF
TRBJ2-1,TRBV13,CASSLAAWGNEQFF
TRBJ1-2,TRBV11-2,CASSATGGRQGGYTF
TRBJ1-1,TRBV7-9,CASSLALGAKEKEFF
TRBJ1-2,TRBV4-3,CASSQEKDGGAAVLGYTF
TRBJ2-3,TRBV7-9,CASSPPTGGRAISQYF
TRBJ2-3,TRBV7-2,CASSWGEGPDTQYF
TRBJ2-7,TRBV5-8,CASSFGGREQYF
TRBJ2-7,TRBV15,CATSRGGLQDTQYF
TRBJ2-3,TRBV7-8,CASSLAEGTNTQYF
TRBJ2-3,TRBV7-7,CAVLGGADTQYF
TRBJ2-7,TRBV12-3/TRBV12-4,CASKGGLTGTNLLSQYF
TRBJ2-1,TRBV7-3,CASSPRASGNNEQFF
TRBJ2-5,TRBV7-3,CASSLRKRWYYNEYF
TRBJ2-3,TRBV20-1,CSASTPRTGYATDTQYF
TRBJ2-3,TRBV7-3,CASCRAGGPDTQCF
TRBJ1-5,TRBV7-9,CASSRTRTQPPHF
TRBJ2-1,TRBV9,CASSVRTSGVNDEQFF
TRBJ1-6,TRBV19,CASLDSPFGPLHF
TRBJ2-5,TRBV7-9,CAGQGARETQYFAQYF
TRBJ2-3,TRBV5-6,CASSLEADPDTQYF
TRBJ1-1,TRBV7-2,CASSFDLTGNAHSFF
TRBJ2-7,TRBV20-1,CSAGVGGYEQYF